This T cell receptor beta chain emerged from a study of T cells in Graves' hyperthyroidism and ophthalmopathy. CDR1 LNHDA and CDR2 SQIVND come from the germline V gene (reference sequence). The CDR3 has 14 amino acids. Between the trimmed V and J ends, which lost 0 bases and 4 bases, there was a span of 8 bases. Amplification yielded TCR beta CDR3 regions, with RNA transcripts as the source. The HTBI primer set served for first-round RT-PCR of the TCR CDR3. TCRdb ran MiXCR on the multiplex PCR reads and lists one entry per CDR3 protein. Of approximately 560,000 distinct CDR3 sequences in the sample, approximately 14% were seen once. To note about this clonotype: The antigen is not known.

Calling Graves' hyperthyroidism stable meant ophthalmopathy did not progress within 18 months. Study results and limitations: Ophthalmopathy was told apart from stable hyperthyroidism by a 13 V-J model.

Sequencing input: blood. This chain connects TRBV19 to TRBJ2-3, with D unclear. This receptor was obtained from a woman aged 25 to 39 with Graves' hyperthyroidism. As DNA, the CDR3 is TGTGCCAGTAGTATAGATCTAGTAGCAGATACGCAGTATTTT. Protein: CASSIDLVADTQYF.